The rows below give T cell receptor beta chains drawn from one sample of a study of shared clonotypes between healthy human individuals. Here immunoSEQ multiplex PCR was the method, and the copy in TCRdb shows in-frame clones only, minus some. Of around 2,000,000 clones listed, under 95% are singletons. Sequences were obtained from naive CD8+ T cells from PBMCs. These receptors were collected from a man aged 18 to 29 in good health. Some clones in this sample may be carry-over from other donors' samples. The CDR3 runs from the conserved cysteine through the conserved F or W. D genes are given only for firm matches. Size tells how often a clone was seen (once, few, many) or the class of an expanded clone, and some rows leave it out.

TGTGCCAGCAGCTTAGGTCAGCGGCCCTACGAGCAGTACTTC	CASSLGQRPYEQYF	NA	NA	TRBV11-2	TRBJ2-7
TGTGCCAGCAGTCCTACAGGGACCCCCTACGAGCAGTACTTC	CASSPTGTPYEQYF	NA	NA	TRBV6-5	TRBJ2-7
TGTGCCAGCAGCCCTGGAGATTCACCCCTCCACTTT	CASSPGDSPLHF	NA	NA	TRBV7-9	TRBJ1-6
TGTGCCAGCAGTTTATCAGTCGGACTCTCCTACGAGCAGTACTTC	CASSLSVGLSYEQYF	NA	NA	TRBV28	TRBJ2-7
TGTGCCAGTAGCCCCATGGGGACAGGGGCAGATACGCAGTATTTT	CASSPMGTGADTQYF	NA	TRBD1	TRBV19	TRBJ2-3
TGTGCCAGCAGCGCTTTGGACGGGACGCCAAATCCCGGGCATGGCTACACCTTC	CASSALDGTPNPGHGYTF	NA	NA	TRBV9	TRBJ1-2
TGTGCCAGCAGTCCCCCGGGGAGGGACTACGAGCAGTACTTC	CASSPPGRDYEQYF	NA	TRBD2	TRBV27	TRBJ2-7
TGTGCCTGGAGTTGGGGGACAAGCTACGAGCAGTACTTC	CAWSWGTSYEQYF	NA	NA	TRBV30	TRBJ2-7
TGCAGCGTTTTGGGGACTGTTGCGAACACTGAAGCTTTCTTT	CSVLGTVANTEAFF	few	NA	TRBV29-1	TRBJ1-1
TGTGCCAGCAGCAAAGCGGGGGCAGAGACCCAGTACTTC	CASSKAGAETQYF	NA	NA	TRBV21-1	TRBJ2-5
TGTGCCAGTAGTATCCGGGACAGGGGGAGGGAGCAGTACTTC	CASSIRDRGREQYF	NA	TRBD1	TRBV19	TRBJ2-7
TGCAGCGTTGAAGGGGAGGGGGTATGGTATGGCTACACCTTC	CSVEGEGVWYGYTF	NA	NA	TRBV29-1	TRBJ1-2
TGTGCCAGTATGCACACCGGGGAGCTGTTTTTT	CASMHTGELFF	few	NA	TRBV19	TRBJ2-2
TGTGCCAGCAGTTTATATCCCCCCCCGGGGGCGGAGGGTGAGCAGTTCTTC	CASSLYPPPGAEGEQFF	once	NA	TRBV27	TRBJ2-1
TGTGCCAGCAGTCCGGGCGGTAGCGGCCTCACCTCCTACGAGCAGTACTTC	CASSPGGSGLTSYEQYF	NA	NA	TRBV5-6	TRBJ2-7
TGTGCCAGCAGCTTAGTAGACACTTTCACCTCCTACGAGCAGTACTTC	CASSLVDTFTSYEQYF	once	NA	TRBV11-2	TRBJ2-7
TGTGCCAGCAGCCAATTCTACGAGCAGTACTTC	CASSQFYEQYF	few	NA	TRBV7-9	TRBJ2-7
TGTGCCAGCAGTTCACCCCCGTGGGGGCTACACAATGAGCAGTTCTTC	CASSSPPWGLHNEQFF	NA	NA	TRBV28	TRBJ2-1
TGTGCCAGCAGTTACATAGGAAGCCCGAACACCGGGGAGCTGTTTTTT	CASSYIGSPNTGELFF	NA	NA	TRBV6-5	TRBJ2-2
TGTGCCAGCAGCTTCGGGACACAAAGCTACGAGCAGTACTTC	CASSFGTQSYEQYF	NA	NA	TRBV5-6	TRBJ2-7
TGCGCCAGCAGCGGCATTAGTGATCCGAACACTGAAGCTTTCTTT	CASSGISDPNTEAFF	NA	NA	TRBV5-1	TRBJ1-1
TGTGCCACCAGTTGGGGGAGCTCCTACGAGCAGTACTTC	CATSWGSSYEQYF	NA	NA	TRBV27	TRBJ2-7
TGTGCCAGCAGCTTAGTGTACGGCGGTTACACAGATACGCAGTATTTT	CASSLVYGGYTDTQYF	NA	NA	TRBV11-2	TRBJ2-3
TGTGCCAGTAGCCTCCCGGGGGGGGAAGACCCCACCCCATACAATGAGCAGTTCTTC	CASSLPGGEDPTPYNEQFF	NA	TRBD2	TRBV19	TRBJ2-1
TGTGCCAGCAAATGGGGGCTTATGTACAATGAGCAGTTCTTC	CASKWGLMYNEQFF	NA	NA	TRBV27	TRBJ2-1